This T cell receptor (beta chain) emerged from a study of blood T cell repertoires in COVID-19. For the study at large: The United States, Italy and Spain provided the acute and convalescent COVID-19 samples. In each case, the material was cDNA or gDNA derived from T cells, B-cell-depleted T cells, or PBMCs.

Germline CDR1 reads SQVTM; CDR2 reads ANQGSEA. This CDR3 is built from 14 residues. Losses at the gene ends were 5 bases for V and 9 bases for J; bases not matched to a gene: 10. In the authors' workflow: It was from reference gene primer amplification that nucleated cell counts were estimated. The table came from immunoSEQ multiplex PCR; TCRdb's copy has only in-frame clones and leaves some out. D and trimming come from the DNA, and the V and J calls and clone size come from that table. Among 120,000 or so clones listed, about 80% were seen once. The TCR was taken from a middle-aged man with active or convalescent COVID-19. Sequencing was carried out using peripheral blood. This sequence joins TRBV29-1 and TRBJ2-1, with 10 bases fitting TRBD1. CDR3 sequence: CSVSSGQGGSEQFF. The CDR3 nucleotides read TGCAGCGTTTCCTCCGGACAGGGGGGAAGTGAGCAGTTCTTC.